This T cell receptor beta chain was profiled in a study of blood T cells in healthy people across ages. Study-wide points: A roughly linear fall in TCR beta diversity per million T cells was seen with increasing age.

This clonotype was recorded many times. Antigen: not known. Donor samples were obtained from healthy Caucasian individuals from Russia, aged 6 to 90. Per sample, no less than 5 micrograms of total RNA were extracted. Primers used in a second PCR of roughly 7 to 11 cycles were a sample-barcoded 5' primer and a J-beta primer mix. Using its own MiXCR run on the 5' RACE reads, TCRdb lists one record per CDR3 protein. This sample carries around 900,000 distinct CDR3 sequences, 25% to 35% of them seen once, and the ten largest clones take approximately 15%. The trim removed 0 bases at V and 7 bases at J, leaving 7 bases unmatched. This CDR3 has 15 residues. The germline CDR1 and CDR2 sequences are LNHNV and YYDKDF (reference sequence).

Source material: blood. This sequence joins TRBV15 and TRBJ2-7, with 9 nucleotides matching TRBD1. This clonotype was obtained from a woman older than 75 in good health. This CDR3 reads CATSRDPGQGSEQYF. The CDR3 nucleotides read TGTGCCACCAGCAGAGACCCGGGACAGGGCTCGGAGCAGTACTTC.